The entry below gives a single T cell receptor (beta chain) sequence along with its context. The target antigen is unknown. As every portion of the isolated RNA was reverse transcribed, the sequencing read expressed TCRB transcripts. The method was immunoSEQ multiplex PCR; TCRdb's version includes in-frame clones alone and lacks a portion of them. This repertoire shows some 200,000 clones, approximately 11% found once; its top ten account for 1% to 1.5%. The record originates from a study of beta chain features in type 1 diabetes. Study-wide points: cDNA-based sequencing might over-represent cells highly expressing TCR.

The V gene end was trimmed by 4 bases and the J gene end by 11 bases; junction bases not matched to a gene: 9. Looked up from germline, CDR1 is KGHSH and CDR2 is LQKENI. The CDR3 spans 15 residues. By way of CD45RO/CCR7/CD25/CD127/CD95/CD27, the CD4+ regulatory, stem cell-like memory, central memory and naive cells were sorted. The V and J genes are TRBV18 and TRBJ2-6; 9 bases match TRBD1. The clonotype was recovered from a man between 18 and 35 years old in good health. Material: central memory CD4+ T cells from blood. The CDR3 nucleotides read TGTGCCAGCTCACTGACAGGGGGACCGATACACGTCCTGACTTTC. Amino acids: CASSLTGGPIHVLTF.